The next 31 T cell receptor beta chains were all read from a single sample in a study of T cells in Graves' hyperthyroidism and ophthalmopathy. The CDR3 regions of TCR beta were amplified from RNA transcripts. The TCR CDR3 first-round RT-PCR relied on the HTBI primer set. A single record per CDR3 protein comes from TCRdb applying MiXCR to the multiplex PCR reads. Of about 420,000 distinct CDR3 sequences listed, less than 20% are singletons. The sequenced sample consisted of blood. These receptors originate from a young woman with Graves' hyperthyroidism.

This clonotype was counted at least ten times. The J gene is TRBJ2-1, the V gene TRBV11-1, with TRBD2 identical over 11 bases. There are 16 residues in the CDR3. J gave up 7 bases and V 5 bases, and 10 bases lay outside the gene matches. Germline V gene data show CDR1 as SGHAT and CDR2 as FQDESV (reference sequence). The CDR3 DNA reads as TGTGCCAGCAGCCCAGGGGTAGCGGGGGGGCAGAATGAGCAGTTCTTC. Protein sequence: CASSPGVAGGQNEQFF.

The chain links TRBV9 to TRBJ2-1; 11 nucleotides match TRBD2. Per the germline V gene, CDR1 is SGDLS and CDR2 is YYNGEE. V lost 3 bases to trimming and J lost 9 bases; unmatched junction nucleotides: 8. This CDR3 is 15 amino acids long. CDR3 sequence (DNA): TGTGCCAGCAGCGGCGGTAGCGGGAGGGCCACTGAGCAGTTCTTC. It yields the protein CASSGGSGRATEQFF.

Many counts were recorded for this clonotype. At one boundary the junction diverges from the germline segment, which might be a read error. The chain is built from TRBV6-1 and TRBJ2-1; D gene unclear. This CDR3 region has 11 residues. Germline lookup yields CDR1 MNHNS and CDR2 SASEGT. CDR3: CASSVSWICVF. CDR3 nucleotide sequence: TGTGCCAGCAGTGTTTCCTGGATTTGCGTCTTC.

This chain links TRBV25-1 with TRBJ1-4; unclear D gene. Trimming left V 0 bases short and J 10 bases short, with 12 bases between. The CDR3 has 14 residues. The germline V gene has CDR1 MGHDK and CDR2 SYGVNS. The CDR3 bases are TGTGCCAGCAGTGAATATGCCTCGGGAGGAAAACTGTTTTTT. Translation gives CASSEYASGGKLFF.

This clonotype showed up many times. V gene TRBV11-2 combines with J gene TRBJ1-4; D possibly corresponds to TRBD1 (6 bases). There are 15 residues in the CDR3. Trimming cost V 4 bases and J 7 bases, with 16 bases left between them. Per germline, CDR1 SGHAT and CDR2 FQNNGV. CDR3 DNA: TGTGCCAGCAGCTCGACAGGTCCCCTCGTTGAAAAACTGTTTTTT. Its translation is CASSSTGPLVEKLFF. Combining the CDR3 with reference TRBV11-2 and TRBJ1-4 gives the whole variable domain EAGVAQSPRYKIIEKRQSVAFWCNPISGHATLYWYQQILGQGPKLLIQFQNNGVVDDSQLPKDRFSAERLKGVDSTLKIQPAKLEDSAVYLCASSSTGPLVEKLFFGSGTQLSVL.

The genes are TRBV7-3 and TRBJ2-2, with D possibly being TRBD2 (6 bases). CDR3 size: 17 residues. Germline CDR1 and CDR2: SGHTA and FQGTGA. The V end was cut by 5 bases, the J end by 4 bases, with 20 bases between. The CDR3 coding sequence is TGTGCCAGCAGCCTAAACGACTGGGGGGAGCGCACCGGGGAGCTGTTTTTT. It is translated as CASSLNDWGERTGELFF.

This clonotype was seen ten or more times. This chain connects TRBV5-1 to TRBJ1-5; no firm D call. Trimming removed 3 bases at V and 4 bases at J, with 14 bases between. The CDR3 sequence is 15 residues long. CDR1 is SGHRS and CDR2 is YFSETQ in the germline V gene. The DNA of the CDR3 is TGCGCCAGCAGCTCCAGCGGGCAGCCTAATCAGCCCCAGCATTTT. Protein: CASSSSGQPNQPQHF.

This chain joins TRBV18 and TRBJ2-7; D is possibly TRBD2 (6 bases). This CDR3 region has 16 residues. Trimming removed 3 bases from V and 0 bases from J, with 15 bases in between. Germline lookup yields CDR1 KGHSH and CDR2 LQKENI. In DNA form, the CDR3 reads TGTGCCAGCTCACCCGCCCTAGCGTCCAGCTCCTACGAGCAGTACTTC. It translates to CASSPALASSSYEQYF.

This clonotype was detected a few times. The V and J genes are TRBV4-1 and TRBJ2-7; no clear D. Trimming stripped 1 base from V and 0 bases from J, with 7 bases between. Germline assignment: CDR1 MGHRA and CDR2 YSYEKL. This CDR3 has 14 amino acids. The CDR3 spells CASSQAPLSYEQYF. The CDR3 bases are TGCGCCAGCAGCCAAGCCCCTCTCTCCTACGAGCAGTACTTC.

The chain recombines TRBV11-1 with TRBJ1-1; 7 nucleotides agree with TRBD1. Unmatched junction bases numbered 14, after V lost 5 bases and J lost 8 bases. The V gene's germline CDR1 is SGHAT and CDR2 FQDESV (reference sequence). This CDR3 spans 15 amino acids. The CDR3 sequence: CASSRDSGGPLEAFF. CDR3 sequence (DNA): TGTGCCAGCAGCCGGGACAGCGGAGGCCCGCTGGAAGCTTTCTTT.

This clonotype was picked up one time. The germline gene is not matched at one end of the junction; a read error may be the cause. The chain combines TRBV4-1 with TRBJ1-5, with 7 bases fitting TRBD1. CDR1 and CDR2 from the germline V gene are MGHRA and YSYEKL. The CDR3 spans 19 residues. This CDR3 reads CASSQDRDRGIYSNQPQHF. The DNA of the CDR3 is TGTGCCAGCAGCCAAGACCGGGACAGAGGGATCTATAGCAATCAGCCCCAGCATTTT.

This clonotype was picked up many times. This chain uses TRBV12-3 or TRBV12-4 with TRBJ2-3; 8 positions agree with TRBD2. Trimming at V came to 0 bases and at J to 5 bases, leaving 16 bases not matched to a gene. The CDR3 is made up of 19 amino acids. CDR3 in DNA: TGTGCCAGCAGTTTAGCCCGGATCGTAGTCGTACTAGCGGTAGATACGCAGTATTTT. It encodes CASSLARIVVVLAVDTQYF.

This clonotype was detected ten times or more. This chain connects TRBV29-1 to TRBJ2-7; D may be TRBD1 (5 bases). CDR1 is SQVTM, CDR2 ANQGSEA, per germline. V lost 0 bases, J lost 3 bases, and 9 bases lay in between. The CDR3 contains 13 residues. The CDR3 loop is CSVEEGDFYEQYF. For the CDR3, the DNA is TGCAGCGTTGAAGAAGGGGATTTCTACGAGCAGTACTTC.

This clonotype has at least ten counts. The V gene is TRBV5-1, the J gene TRBJ1-1; no reliable D call. Between the trimmed V and J ends, which lost 0 bases and 0 bases, there was a span of 6 bases. The germline V gene has CDR1 SGHRS and CDR2 YFSETQ. This CDR3 region has 14 residues. As DNA, the CDR3 is TGCGCCAGCAGCTTGGGCGGTATGAACACTGAAGCTTTCTTT. It is translated as CASSLGGMNTEAFF. Using reference TRBV5-1 and TRBJ1-1 for the parts outside the CDR3, the full variable domain is KAGVTQTPRYLIKTRGQQVTLSCSPISGHRSVSWYQQTPGQGLQFLFEYFSETQRNKGNFPGRFSGRQFSNSRSEMNVSTLELGDSALYLCASSLGGMNTEAFFGQGTRLTVV.

Details on this clonotype: Lacking the conserved final phenylalanine or tryptophan, this CDR3 likely reflects a read error. The chain uses TRBV12-3 or TRBV12-4 and TRBJ1-6, with D uncertain. Between the trimmed V and J ends, which lost 8 bases and 9 bases, there was a span of 20 bases. The CDR3 is made up of 15 amino acids. This chain's CDR3 is CASAPTGRSSSPLHL. For the CDR3, the DNA is TGTGCCAGCGCTCCGACGGGTAGGAGCAGTTCACCCCTCCACCTT.

This clonotype was seen ten or more times. The chain links TRBV13 to TRBJ2-3; TRBD1 matches 7 bases. This CDR3 comprises 12 residues. Germline CDR1 reads PRHDT; CDR2 reads FYEKMQ (reference sequence). V lost 5 bases to trimming and J lost 4 bases; unmatched junction nucleotides: 0. The CDR3 sequence is CASSQGADTQYF. CDR3 in DNA: TGTGCCAGCAGCCAGGGGGCAGATACGCAGTATTTT.

The chain combines TRBV5-4 with TRBJ1-2; the D gene is possibly TRBD1 (5 bases). Between the trimmed V and J ends, which lost 0 bases and 4 bases, there was a span of 10 bases. CDR1 and CDR2 (germline): SGHNT, YYREEE (reference sequence). This CDR3 comprises 14 residues. Here the CDR3 DNA reads TGTGCCAGCAGCTTGGGGGACCGCCTCTATGGCTACACCTTC. It specifies CASSLGDRLYGYTF.

Ten or more counts support this clonotype. The J gene is TRBJ2-7, the V gene TRBV11-1; 10 nucleotides agree with TRBD1. The CDR3 contains 14 residues. Looked up from germline, CDR1 is SGHAT and CDR2 is FQDESV (reference sequence). With V trimmed by 4 bases and J by 6 bases, 6 bases remained unmatched. The CDR3 DNA is TGTGCCAGCAGCTGGGGGACAGGGGTGACCGAGCAGTACTTC. Translating it yields CASSWGTGVTEQYF. Based on the CDR3 plus reference TRBV11-1 and TRBJ2-7, the full variable domain is EAEVAQSPRYKITEKSQAVAFWCDPISGHATLYWYRQILGQGPELLVQFQDESVVDDSQLPKDRFSAERLKGVDSTLKIQPAELGDSAMYLCASSWGTGVTEQYFGPGTRLTVT.

This sequence joins TRBV14 and TRBJ1-2; D uncertain. The CDR3 is made up of 12 amino acids. Germline V gene data show CDR1 as SGHDN and CDR2 as FVKESK. Between the trimmed V and J ends, which lost 4 bases and 5 bases, there was a span of 8 bases. The CDR3 loop reads CASSPQPYGYTF. The CDR3 region has the DNA TGTGCCAGCAGCCCACAGCCTTATGGCTACACCTTC. The full variable domain, its missing parts supplied by reference TRBV14 and TRBJ1-2, is EAGVTQFPSHSVIEKGQTVTLRCDPISGHDNLYWYRRVMGKEIKFLLHFVKESKQDESGMPNNRFLAERTGGTYSTLKVQPAELEDSGVYFCASSPQPYGYTFGSGTRLTVV.

In this sample, this clonotype turned up a few times. The gene calls are TRBV30 and TRBJ1-6; D is undetermined. The CDR3 totals 13 residues. The germline V gene encodes CDR1 GTSNPN and CDR2 SVGIG (reference sequence). The V end was cut by 3 bases, the J end by 6 bases, with 9 bases between. CDR3 nucleotides: TGTGCCTGGAGAGCTTGGGGTAATTCACCCCTCCACTTT. Its translation: CAWRAWGNSPLHF.

This clonotype was picked up a small number of times. The rearrangement joins TRBV2 to TRBJ1-6; 12 nucleotides agree with TRBD1. The CDR3 runs 14 residues. The germline V gene has CDR1 SNHLY and CDR2 FYNNEI. Trimming took 8 bases from V and 7 from J; bases not matched to a gene: 3. CDR3 sequence (DNA): TGTGCCAGCGGGACAGGGGGCGCGAATTCACCCCTCCACTTT. Protein sequence: CASGTGGANSPLHF.

The sample holds many counts of this clonotype. This chain connects TRBV6-2 or TRBV6-3 to TRBJ2-1; D is unresolved. The CDR3 extends over 12 amino acids. Germline V lookup: CDR1 MNHEY, CDR2 SVGEGT. The V end lost 7 bases, the J end lost 6 bases, and 10 bases lay between the germline ends. The CDR3: CASTQTGNEQFF. The CDR3 DNA sequence: TGTGCCAGCACCCAAACTGGCAATGAGCAGTTCTTC.

This clonotype was found many times. The chain joins TRBV19 to TRBJ1-2, with a weak D call TRBD1 (6 bases). The CDR3 sequence is 15 residues long. Trimming took 4 bases from V and 0 from J, leaving 12 bases between them. In germline, CDR1 is LNHDA, CDR2 SQIVND (reference sequence). The CDR3 sequence: CASSKWDKANYGYTF. CDR3 DNA sequence: TGTGCCAGTAGTAAGTGGGACAAAGCTAACTATGGCTACACCTTC.

This clonotype was detected ten times or more. The rearrangement links TRBV7-6 to TRBJ2-7; 7 bases match TRBD2. V lost 3 bases to trimming and J lost 7 bases; unmatched junction nucleotides: 6. CDR1 is SGHVS, CDR2 FNYEAQ, per germline. CDR3 length equals 13 residues. The CDR3 region is CASSLGEGKEQYF. CDR3 in DNA: TGTGCCAGCAGCTTGGGGGAGGGGAAAGAGCAGTACTTC. The full variable domain, with the rest looked up from reference TRBV7-6 and TRBJ2-7, is GAGVSQSPRYKVTKRGQDVALRCDPISGHVSLYWYRQALGQGPEFLTYFNYEAQQDKSGLPNDRFSAERPEGSISTLTIQRTEQRDSAMYRCASSLGEGKEQYFGPGTRLTVT.

This chain links TRBV12-5 with TRBJ1-2; D is unclear. This CDR3 has 14 amino acids. The germline V gene has CDR1 LGHNT and CDR2 FRNRAP. The V end was cut by 5 bases, the J end by 4 bases, with 14 bases between. The CDR3 loop is CASGLRGAGYGYTF. The CDR3 bases are TGTGCTAGTGGTCTCCGGGGAGCGGGCTATGGCTACACCTTC.

This clonotype turned up a few times. The V gene is TRBV19, the J gene TRBJ2-3; no clear D gene. V lost 6 bases to trimming and J lost 2 bases, with 6 bases between them. This CDR3 spans 12 amino acids. CDR1 is LNHDA and CDR2 is SQIVND in the germline V gene (reference sequence). The CDR3 is CASSTATDTQYF. CDR3 DNA: TGTGCCAGTAGCACGGCCACAGATACGCAGTATTTT.

The table lists this clonotype with many counts. V usage is TRBV6-1 and J usage is TRBJ2-1; D is tentatively TRBD1 or TRBD2 (5 bases each). CDR1 is MNHNS, CDR2 SASEGT, per germline. The V end lost 8 bases, the J end lost 7 bases, and 12 bases lay between the germline ends. The CDR3 runs 12 residues. CDR3 residues: CASRGVENEQFF. The CDR3 nucleotides are TGTGCCAGCCGAGGGGTGGAGAATGAGCAGTTCTTC.

This clonotype was recorded at least ten times. For the CDR3, the DNA is TGTGCCAGCAGTCCCGCGGGACAGGGGGCCTACACCTTC. Encoded protein: CASSPAGQGAYTF. The V and J genes are TRBV27 and TRBJ1-2, with 12 positions matching TRBD1. Germline V gene sequence: CDR1 MNHEY, CDR2 SMNVEV (reference sequence). This CDR3 is 13 amino acids long. V dropped 5 bases and J dropped 10; count of bases not matched to a gene: 5.

At least ten counts were recorded for this clonotype. The chain combines TRBV6-1 with TRBJ2-7; no reliable D call. Trimming took off 5 bases at V and 2 bases at J, with 16 bases between the two ends. The CDR3 totals 15 residues. Germline V gives CDR1 MNHNS, CDR2 SASEGT. The CDR3 DNA sequence: TGTGCCAGCAGTCCCGAGGCAGTCTTAACCTACGAGCAGTACTTC. This encodes CASSPEAVLTYEQYF.

There are many counts of this clonotype. The CDR3 DNA reads TGCGCCAGCAGCTTGGTGCGGGGGCCCTCCTACGAGCAGTACTTC. This codes for CASSLVRGPSYEQYF. V and J are TRBV5-1 and TRBJ2-7; D possibly corresponds to TRBD2 (7 bases). V shed 0 bases and J shed 0 bases, with 10 bases lying between them. The CDR3 spans 15 residues. The germline V gene encodes CDR1 SGHRS and CDR2 YFSETQ.

At least ten counts were recorded for this clonotype. The CDR3 bases are TGTGCCATCAGTGAGTCGACTCAGTTTGCCCACGAGCAGTACTTC. It yields the protein CAISESTQFAHEQYF. The chain joins TRBV10-3 to TRBJ2-7; unclear D gene. Deletions cut 0 bases from V and 5 bases from J, with 14 bases between. Per the germline V gene, CDR1 is ENHRY and CDR2 is SYGVKD. This CDR3 is 15 amino acids long.